A selection of T cell receptor beta chains follows, all from one sample in a study of blood T cell repertoires in COVID-19. The table came from immunoSEQ multiplex PCR; TCRdb's copy has only in-frame clones and leaves some out. The sample shows 400,000 to 450,000 clones, 80% to 90% of them seen only once. Source material: PBMCs or T cells enriched from blood (not recorded which). All receptors derive from a man under 40 who had recovered from COVID-19. CDR3s leave out the opening cysteine and the closing phenylalanine or tryptophan. Fields, in order: CDR3 protein, clone size, V gene. For some rows the clone size is stated as once, few or many, or as a class when expanded; others skip it.

ASSPDRAAEAF | NA | TRBV5-6
ASSTLGTGHYEQY | NA | TRBV21-1
ATKGDSLNTEAF | NA | TRBV15
ASSRTGDQPQH | NA | TRBV19
ASSWNRDFAYEQY | NA | TRBV28
ASSISGGQVYEQY | NA | TRBV19
ASSQQGFQY | NA | TRBV5-6
ASSTPQGADEQY | once | TRBV13
ASSPPTGMNTGELF | NA | TRBV7-9
ASSPQANTEAF | NA | TRBV27
AWSQQTGWGLHQPQH | NA | TRBV30
ASSSLGGGRAETQY | once | TRBV5-1
SAQDSYGYT | NA | TRBV20-1
ASSPGSSANTEAF | NA | TRBV18
ASSEQGNTIY | NA | TRBV10-2
ASSNSPGQGARSYGYT | NA | TRBV25-1
ASSQDEGWNQPQH | NA | TRBV4-1
ASSSQTGGAGSEAF | once | TRBV5-1
AIGRGYLIEQF | NA | TRBV6-5
ASSEVSGRATEQY | NA | TRBV6-1
ASSLTGINTEAF | NA | TRBV28
ASSLAGENNEQF | NA | TRBV7-6
ASSQTGEDGYT | NA | TRBV12-3/TRBV12-4
ASSLAGGQNNQPQH | NA | TRBV5-5
ASTLQGNTEAF | NA | TRBV12-3/TRBV12-4
ASSSLGASGRAEQF | NA | TRBV7-6
AWATGDGLH | NA | TRBV30
ASSLSGSSYEQY | NA | TRBV7-9
ASSGGDGSYEQY | NA | TRBV11-2
ASSKSGRGTEAF | NA | TRBV19
ASSPRGPVTEAF | once | TRBV7-3
ASSHRSEQF | NA | TRBV5-8
ASSWTGGMNTEAF | NA | TRBV11-2
ASSQRAAGERNEQF | NA | TRBV3-1/TRBV3-2
SASALGRPLPYEQY | NA | TRBV20-1
ASKDRVSDEQF | NA | TRBV19
ASSWASGRDVGNEQF | NA | TRBV7-6
SVESDRAYEQY | NA | TRBV29-1
ASSLIPGLAGAEQF | NA | TRBV28
ASAGTSIGEQF | NA | TRBV6-4
ASTLPGQGYEQY | NA | TRBV28
ASSQKGLAGGSNEQF | NA | TRBV7-3
ATSTGGLTDTQY | NA | TRBV15
ASSPRDSYNSPLH | NA | TRBV18
ATSATTGSPQY | NA | TRBV24-1
SASLQRKPNEQY | NA | TRBV20-1
ASSQDIAGGPNEQF | many | TRBV4-2
ASSRAGASTEAF | NA | TRBV11-3
ASSGTSGVTDTQY | NA | TRBV18
ASSYSTASEAF | NA | TRBV6-5
ASSRDRGLNYGYT | NA | TRBV28
ASSLTSGSYEQY | NA | TRBV5-1
ASSLGVVTEAF | once | TRBV7-2
ASSASGRAGNEQF | NA | TRBV7-3
ASSVDREHEQY | NA | TRBV2
ASSSGGLKNIQY | NA | TRBV5-5
ASSIEGRVGAEQY | NA | TRBV19
ASSSTYGQGGSPLH | NA | TRBV27